What follows are 3 T cell receptor beta chains derived from one specimen sequenced in a study of blood T cell repertoires in COVID-19. Clones were read by immunoSEQ multiplex PCR, and TCRdb kept only the in-frame ones, dropping some. The data show 250,000 or so clones, 83% seen once. The sequenced material came from peripheral blood. These receptor sequences come from a human donor in a cohort sampled during active COVID-19.

The V call is TRBV29-1, the J call TRBJ1-4; D is ambiguous. The V gene's germline CDR1 is SQVTM and CDR2 ANQGSEA. This CDR3 has 13 residues. V lost 6 bases, J lost 8 bases, and 16 bases lay in between. CDR3 protein: CSVLTHPPEKLFF. The DNA of the CDR3 is TGCAGCGTACTGACACACCCGCCGGAAAAACTGTTTTTT. Full variable domain (outside the CDR3, taken from reference TRBV29-1 and TRBJ1-4): SAVISQKPSRDICQRGTSLTIQCQVDSQVTMMFWYRQQPGQSLTLIATANQGSEATYESGFVIDKFPISRPNLTFSTLTVSNMSPEDSSIYLCSVLTHPPEKLFFGSGTQLSVL.

V is TRBV25-1 and J is TRBJ2-2, with D tentatively TRBD1 (5 bases). Germline loops: CDR1 MGHDK, CDR2 SYGVNS. The V and J ends lost 0 bases and 3 bases respectively, with 5 bases between them. This CDR3 spans 14 amino acids. CDR3 coding DNA: TGTGCCAGCAGTGAATACAGGGACACCGGGGAGCTGTTTTTT. Protein: CASSEYRDTGELFF.

The chain recombines TRBV19 with TRBJ2-1, with a possible D match to TRBD2 (6 bases). This CDR3 spans 17 amino acids. The germline gives CDR1 LNHDA, CDR2 SQIVND (reference sequence). With 4 bases removed from V and 9 bases from J, the gap between germline ends came to 25 bases. Here the CDR3 reads CASSNRDSLNRLGEQFF. For the CDR3, the DNA is TGTGCCAGTAGTAACCGGGACTCCCTTAATAGGCTCGGTGAGCAGTTCTTC.